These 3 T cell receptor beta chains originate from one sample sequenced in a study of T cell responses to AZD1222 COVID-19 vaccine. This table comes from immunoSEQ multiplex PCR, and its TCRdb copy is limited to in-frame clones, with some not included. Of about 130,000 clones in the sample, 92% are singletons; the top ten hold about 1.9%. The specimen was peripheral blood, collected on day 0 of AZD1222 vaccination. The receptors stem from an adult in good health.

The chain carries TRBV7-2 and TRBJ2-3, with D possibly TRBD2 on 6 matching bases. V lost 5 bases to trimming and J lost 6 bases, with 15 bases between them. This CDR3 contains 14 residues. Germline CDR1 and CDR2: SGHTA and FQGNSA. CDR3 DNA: TGTGCCAGCAGCCTGGGACTTCCAGGGGATACGCAGTATTTT. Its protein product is CASSLGLPGDTQYF.

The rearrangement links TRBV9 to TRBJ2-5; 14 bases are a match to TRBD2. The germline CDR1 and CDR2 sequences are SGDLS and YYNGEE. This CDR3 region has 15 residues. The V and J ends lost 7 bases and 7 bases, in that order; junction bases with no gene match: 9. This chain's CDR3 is CASDRSGLAGVTQYF. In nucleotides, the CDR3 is TGTGCCAGCGATCGTTCGGGACTAGCGGGGGTGACCCAGTACTTC.

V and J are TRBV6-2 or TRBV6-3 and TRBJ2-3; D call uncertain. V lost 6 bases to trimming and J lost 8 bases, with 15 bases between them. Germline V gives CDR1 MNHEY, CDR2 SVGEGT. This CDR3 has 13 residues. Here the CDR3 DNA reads TGTGCCAGCAGCTCGCAACTCATAACTACGCAGTATTTT. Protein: CASSSQLITTQYF.